This T cell receptor beta chain was captured by sequencing in a study of cytomegalovirus exposure and HLA in healthy donors. Overall study findings and caveats: The study recorded 164 TCR beta chains that were cytomegalovirus-associated. In vitro assays verified that a few CMV-associated chains recognized CMV antigens specifically.

The ends lost 7 bases at V and 3 bases at J; junction bases unmatched: 7. The germline V gene encodes CDR1 LNHDA and CDR2 SQIVND (reference sequence). The CDR3 contains 14 residues. In the case of this clone: Its antigen remains unidentified.

Donors came from a validation cohort of over 100 subjects, distinct from the first 666-subject cohort. Assay used: immunoSEQ multiplex PCR; TCRdb lists only in-frame clones, some missing. The sample holds tens of thousands of clones, around 97% seen once. This chain links TRBV19 with TRBJ2-3, with TRBD1 identical over 7 bases. The TCR originated in a woman between 18 and 29 years old in good health and CMV-seropositive. Material for sequencing was PBMCs. In DNA, the CDR3 is TGTGCCAGTACCCCCGGGACAGAAACAGATACGCAGTATTTT. It codes for CASTPGTETDTQYF.